This T cell receptor beta chain was sequenced in a study of blood T cell repertoires in COVID-19. The protocol was immunoSEQ multiplex PCR, while the TCRdb copy is restricted to in-frame clones and leaves out a portion. The table shows approximately 150,000 clones, with about 85% occurring only once. The ends lost 5 bases at V and 1 base at J; junction bases unmatched: 11. Germline lookup yields CDR1 SEHNR and CDR2 FQNEAQ (reference sequence). CDR3 length: 18 residues. Ages ranged from about 18 to 89 years, with residence in under 25 US areas. The material sequenced was PBMCs or T cells enriched from blood (not recorded which). The receptor's source is a woman aged 35 to 49 with acute COVID-19. The V and J genes are TRBV7-9 and TRBJ2-2, with TRBD2 matching over 9 bases. CDR3 bases: TGTGCCAGCAGCCTCCATCGCCCACTAGCGGGGAACACCGGGGAGCTGTTTTTT. Amino acid sequence: CASSLHRPLAGNTGELFF.